The text below deals with one TCR beta chain. Its antigen is not yet known. It has no much larger one-base neighbor in the sample; base qualities were not kept. Donors were healthy HIV-negative adults with no recently reported acute infections or vaccinations. All donors were Caucasian adults living in Nashville, Tennessee, USA. Magnetic negative selection was used to enrich CD4+ T cells, after which naive cells were positively selected on CD45RA and the negative fraction became the memory subset. After blood collection by leukapheresis, PBMCs were isolated using Ficoll-Histopaque density gradient centrifugation and then cryopreserved in the vapor phase of liquid nitrogen. Analytical flow cytometry was used to check the purity and quantity of every magnetically sorted T cell population. From each sorted fraction, genomic DNA was isolated and quantified by UV absorbance on a Nanodrop 2000c. The data were obtained in a study of shared clonotypes between healthy human individuals (dated by TCRdb to 2020 to 2022). In terms of the full investigation: The cohort comprised a couple of women and three men aged 18 to 49 years. For each donor, CD4 naive and CD4 memory were each run on three plates, CD8 naive on two plates, and CD8 memory on one plate. To estimate repertoire size and how much clonotype sharing occurs between individuals, the study deeply sequenced the blood TCR repertoires of roughly 5 healthy adults. Different laboratories and diverse techniques were used to prepare libraries and sequence TCR repertoires, to increase sequencing depth and limit assay-specific biases. Leukapheresis yielded between about 0.9 and 9.5 billion PBMCs per donor. What the authors observed across the whole study: Compared with non-shared clonotypes, the clonotypes found in all four sorted-subset donors had higher generation probabilities. Even with the large sequencing depth, rarefaction of the sorted-subset datasets indicated that sequencing was incomplete. Sampling was limited to blood, and TCR repertoires in tissue likely differ from TCR repertoires in blood. When four donors were compared, the shared fraction of clonotypes was about 5.4% for naive CD4, about 4% for naive CD8, 2% to 2.5% for memory CD4, and 0.35% to 0.4% for memory CD8. The genetic and exposure-history diversity represented was limited by the small number of donors. Naive subsets generally had larger estimated clonotype richness than memory subsets. Pairwise subsampling indicated that sequencing depth was expected to affect the degree of clonotype sharing among donors.

Using the deep immunoSEQ assay, multiplex PCR amplified TCR CDR3 regions from genomic DNA. Genomic DNA extracted from each cell subset was distributed evenly over all wells of several immunoSEQ 96-well plates, and each plate served as one replicate. For sorted subsets, approximately 210 ng genomic DNA, equal to tens of thousands of T cell genomes, was loaded into each replicate PCR. Purified libraries were quantified with a Qubit 3.0 fluorometer, sized on a Bioanalyzer 2100, and re-quantified with the KAPA Library Quantification kit. A separate single-read 150-cycle Illumina NextSeq 550 flow cell was used to sequence each immunoSEQ 96-well plate. The authors' pipeline ran thus. Because the immunoSEQ output held only junctional sequences and lacked quality scores, the filtering could not match the filtering applied to full-length reads. To assign V/J genes and CDR3, sequences were annotated against IMGT germline references using PyIR, a Python wrapper for IgBLAST v1.9. Reads were filtered out if the reads had weak V/J assignments (E-value above 1e-6), no CDR3, stop codons, out-of-frame junctions, or ambiguous translated residues. V3J clonotypes were defined as sequences sharing the same inferred V gene, J gene, and CDR3 amino acid sequence. Percentage overlap between repertoires was computed as shared unique clonotypes divided by the size of the smaller repertoire. Richness of each repertoire was evaluated using RTK rarefaction, the Chao1 estimator, and Recon v2.1 estimates of unobserved clonotypes. Generation probabilities for all TCRbeta clonotypes obtained by the gDNA method from a handful of donors were computed using OLGA. Here the immuneACCESS table is served through TCRdb, limited to in-frame sequences with V and J called. Missing clones are a known gap in these copies; in checked studies unresolved V genes cover under half, and the rest lacks a known reason. The DNA was the basis for D and trimming; V, J and clone size are from that table. Here the sample has approximately 980,000 clones; about three quarters occur a single time. The ten largest clones add up to about 1.5% of the sample.

The receptor was derived from a man aged 18 to 30 in good health. The sequenced sample was memory CD4+ T cells sorted from blood. What the cell subset or site label conveys for this sample: CD45RA-negative fraction.

The CDR3 protein is CASSKGLAGVKYTGELFF. The nucleotides are TGCGCCAGCAGCAAGGGACTAGCGGGAGTAAAATATACCGGGGAGCTGTTTTTT. The rearranged segments are TRBV4-3 and TRBJ2-2, with 14 junctional bases fitting TRBD2. Sequences LGHNA (CDR1) and YSLEER (CDR2) are obtained from the germline V gene. Clipping removes 5 bases from V and 5 bases from J, with 10 as the unmatched junction base count. There are 18 amino acids in the CDR3, from cysteine to phenylalanine inclusive. This entry keeps only the CDR3 DNA: 54 bases, framed from base 1.